The present T cell receptor beta chain was sequenced within a study of blood T cells in healthy people across ages. General study points: Long-lived donors carried more naive CD4+ cells and greater diversity than aged donors.

Extracted total RNA amounted to at least 5 micrograms for each sample. The use of a sample-barcoded 5' primer and a J-beta primer mix characterized a second PCR of about 7 to 12 cycles. TCRdb independently ran MiXCR on the 5' RACE reads; one entry per CDR3 protein. The sample has just over 1 million distinct CDR3 sequences, 40% to 50% seen once. The CDR3 covers 12 residues. Germline V CDR1 and CDR2: SNHLY, FYNNEI. Trimming removed 7 bases from V and 9 bases from J, with 13 bases in between. This clonotype was recorded a few times. Its antigen is unidentified. Material: blood. This chain uses TRBV2 with TRBJ2-4, with D perhaps TRBD2 (5 bases). The sequence derives from a woman between 55 and 75 years old in good health. The DNA of the CDR3 is TGTGCCAGCAAGGAGGATGGGCTCATTCAGTACTTC. Encoded protein: CASKEDGLIQYF.